This T cell receptor (beta chain) was retrieved from a study of cytomegalovirus exposure and HLA in healthy donors. Turning to the study itself: A later analysis reported the 95 to 150 validation repertoires used the same platform as the approximately 670 first-cohort repertoires. Findings and caveats of the study: According to the study, around 150 TCR beta chains were cytomegalovirus-associated. Cytomegalovirus status was reportedly diagnosed by the classifier with high specificity and sensitivity.

As regards this clone: Its specificity is not known.

This table comes from immunoSEQ multiplex PCR, and its TCRdb copy is limited to in-frame clones, with some not included. This table holds some 140,000 clones, approximately 84% found once. The sequenced sample consisted of PBMCs. This sequence was found in a man aged 25 to 40 in good health and CMV-seropositive.

CDR3 in DNA: TGTGCCAGCAGCACTTTAACAGGGGGGGGAACTGAAGCTTTCTTT. Protein product: CASSTLTGGGTEAFF. This rearrangement joins TRBV9 to TRBJ1-1; TRBD1 agrees at 8 bases. Germline V gene lookup returns CDR1 SGDLS and CDR2 YYNGEE. The trim removed 4 bases at V and 5 bases at J, leaving 10 bases unmatched. The CDR3 is made up of 15 amino acids.